The rows below give T cell receptor beta chains drawn from one sample of a study of blood T cell repertoires in COVID-19. Some clones are missing from TCRdb's copy, which holds only in-frame ones; the method was immunoSEQ multiplex PCR. The sample contains about 130,000 clones, about four fifths of which appear only once. Material: peripheral blood. The receptor set was obtained from an older woman with active or convalescent COVID-19. CDR3s leave out the opening cysteine and the closing phenylalanine or tryptophan.

v_call: TRBV4-1; j_call: TRBJ2-7; cdr3_aa: ASSPGPIQGAATSAPYEQY
v_call: TRBV27; j_call: TRBJ2-2; cdr3_aa: ASSFRSPGELF
v_call: TRBV6-5; j_call: TRBJ1-3; cdr3_aa: ASSFGGQPGNTIY
v_call: TRBV5-1; j_call: TRBJ1-1; cdr3_aa: ASSWGPGQPNTEAF
v_call: TRBV15; j_call: TRBJ2-4; cdr3_aa: ATSRGGAVAKNIQY
v_call: TRBV19; j_call: TRBJ1-2; cdr3_aa: ASSIGTVYGYT
v_call: TRBV2; j_call: TRBJ2-2; cdr3_aa: ASSPGTRSSGELF
v_call: TRBV6-4; j_call: TRBJ2-1; cdr3_aa: ASSELAGEAGEQF
v_call: TRBV6-5; j_call: TRBJ2-3; cdr3_aa: ASSYSGTSPDTQY
v_call: TRBV7-9; j_call: TRBJ2-6; cdr3_aa: ASSSYRGNNVLT
v_call: TRBV6-6; j_call: TRBJ1-2; cdr3_aa: ASSSGALRGYGYT
v_call: TRBV28; j_call: TRBJ1-1; cdr3_aa: ASRLDSQNTEAF
v_call: TRBV7-6; j_call: TRBJ2-1; cdr3_aa: ASSLESRFYNEQF
v_call: TRBV6-6; j_call: TRBJ2-1; cdr3_aa: ASSYYRAGNEQF
v_call: TRBV28; j_call: TRBJ1-1; cdr3_aa: ASSLVNQGTAF
v_call: TRBV7-2; j_call: TRBJ1-2; cdr3_aa: ASSYGDSTYGYT
v_call: TRBV13; j_call: TRBJ1-2; cdr3_aa: ASSLGQGDYGYT
v_call: TRBV7-3; j_call: TRBJ1-5; cdr3_aa: ASSLPGGTDSNQPQH
v_call: TRBV7-2; j_call: TRBJ2-7; cdr3_aa: ASSLGGQTLYEQY
v_call: TRBV7-3; j_call: TRBJ2-3; cdr3_aa: ASSKRTSGDTQY
v_call: TRBV29-1; j_call: TRBJ2-3; cdr3_aa: SARTGTGEVGDTQY
v_call: TRBV3-1/TRBV3-2; j_call: TRBJ2-5; cdr3_aa: ASSQDIGTTSETQY
v_call: TRBV18; j_call: TRBJ2-1; cdr3_aa: ASSPMGRDYNEQF
v_call: TRBV10-3; j_call: TRBJ2-1; cdr3_aa: AISDSGRYDNEQF
v_call: TRBV28; j_call: TRBJ1-2; cdr3_aa: ASIPAGNYGYT
v_call: TRBV30; j_call: TRBJ2-7; cdr3_aa: AWRWREDSYEQY
v_call: TRBV3-1/TRBV3-2; j_call: TRBJ2-3; cdr3_aa: ASSQRGGSTDTQY
v_call: TRBV5-1; j_call: TRBJ1-6; cdr3_aa: ASSLDRLYSPLH
v_call: TRBV16; j_call: TRBJ1-5; cdr3_aa: ASSQYAGEQPQH
v_call: TRBV24-1; j_call: TRBJ2-3; cdr3_aa: ATSDPDSGTDTQY
v_call: TRBV7-9; j_call: TRBJ1-3; cdr3_aa: ASSSQGRDYSGNTIY
v_call: TRBV28; j_call: TRBJ1-5; cdr3_aa: ASSFEVQPQH
v_call: TRBV7-2; j_call: TRBJ1-3; cdr3_aa: ASREAVSGNTIY
v_call: TRBV11-2; j_call: TRBJ2-5; cdr3_aa: ASSSFGQGGTQY
v_call: TRBV27; j_call: TRBJ1-2; cdr3_aa: ASSLGSGAGYT
v_call: TRBV19; j_call: TRBJ1-3; cdr3_aa: ASSPLQSISGNTIY
v_call: TRBV6-5; j_call: TRBJ1-1; cdr3_aa: ASSRQGLNTEAF
v_call: TRBV5-6; j_call: TRBJ1-2; cdr3_aa: ASSSGQNYGYT
v_call: TRBV28; j_call: TRBJ1-5; cdr3_aa: ASSLGTGGFQPQH
v_call: TRBV7-2; j_call: TRBJ2-4; cdr3_aa: ASSSSGGRQYIQY
v_call: TRBV28; j_call: TRBJ1-2; cdr3_aa: ASSGRYNYGYT
v_call: TRBV4-1; j_call: TRBJ1-5; cdr3_aa: ASSPLSTSNQPQH